This TCR beta chain was documented in a study of blood T cells in healthy people across ages. Study in general: For every two T cells, template switching captured about one barcoded beta molecule.

About this clonotype: Its antigen is undetermined.

Study findings and constraints: It was the long-lived donors that had more naive CD4+ cells and higher diversity than aged donors.

A sample-barcoded 5' primer and a J-beta primer mix were used in a second PCR of about 6 to 11 cycles. TCRdb analysed the 5' RACE reads with MiXCR anew, one entry per CDR3 protein. The table lists over 950,000 distinct CDR3 sequences, under 40% of them singletons. Each donor had approximately 10 milliliters of peripheral blood drawn. Germline lookup yields CDR1 LGHNA and CDR2 YSLEER. Trimming removed 0 bases from V and 11 bases from J; junction bases left unmatched: 16. This CDR3 contains 17 residues. The sequenced material came from blood. The receptor comes from a man between 18 and 29 years old in good health. The genes are TRBV4-3 and TRBJ2-5, with TRBD2 matching over 9 bases. CDR3 sequence (DNA): TGCGCCAGCAGCCAAGAAGAGGAGCGGGGGGCCTACAATGAGCAGTACTTC. Protein product: CASSQEEERGAYNEQYF.